Listed below are T cell receptor beta chains from one sample, sequenced in a study of OX40 agonist ivuxolimab in advanced cancers. Using immunoSEQ multiplex PCR, the repertoire was profiled, and TCRdb retains in-frame clones only, with some absent. The repertoire holds approximately 50,000 clones, with 70% to 85% as singletons. The sample in question was CD4+ or CD8+ T cells sorted from blood, obtained in a trial of the OX40 agonist ivuxolimab. The source is an adult with an advanced solid tumor such as melanoma, head and neck, liver or kidney cancer. CDR3s include the opening cysteine and the closing phenylalanine or tryptophan.

cdr3_aa v_call cdr3_length
CSSSEGVGNEQFF TRBV29-1 13
CASSDPGGTYEQYF TRBV5-8 14
CASSLGGGSGNSPLHF TRBV28 16
CASSPTGPTEAFF TRBV7-3 13
CASSFQYGGQETQYF TRBV5-4 15
CASSPRSNYGYTF TRBV18 13
CSGGGTGGYTF TRBV29-1 11
CASSSPTSGARFGQFF TRBV6-6 16
CASSQDLVGPYYGYTF TRBV4-1 16
CASSQRGGSYNEQFF TRBV19 15
CSVGMNEQYF TRBV29-1 10
CASWDTVSYEQYF TRBV2 13
CASSQSPGIGADTQYF TRBV4-3 16
CASSLVGTGAFF TRBV5-1 12
CASSEGTGVYNEQFF TRBV6-4 15
CASSVTTVNTEAFF TRBV9 14
CASESGTALGTGELFF TRBV28 16
CASAGQVGETQYF TRBV2 13
CASNYRNNSPLHF TRBV2 13
CASSIQGSNTGELFF TRBV19 15
CASSLNVGTGEKLFF TRBV11-2 15
CASRGLEPLQEKLFF TRBV7-3 15